This T cell receptor beta chain emerged from a study of blood T cells in healthy people across ages. Of note for this clonotype: Its antigen is not identified.

The germline CDR1 and CDR2 sequences are DFQATT and SNEGSKA (reference sequence). The CDR3 is 12 residues long. The V gene lost 4 bases and the J gene lost 6 bases, with 12 bases spanning the gap. A second roughly 7 to 11 cycle PCR used barcoded and J-beta primers. No fewer than 3 million CDR3-containing paired-end reads came from each sample. Each CDR3 protein gets one entry after TCRdb re-called the 5' RACE reads with MiXCR. The repertoire holds around 1,000,000 distinct CDR3 sequences, with more than 30% as singletons. Study-wide results and caveats: Diversity figures based on one million T cells were deemed too low. PBMCs that were unsorted prevented a conclusive naive versus antigen-experienced comparison.

The chain links TRBV20-1 to TRBJ1-2, with D possibly TRBD1 on 6 matching bases. Sequencing was done on a sample of blood. This clonotype originated in a man between 18 and 29 years old in good health. DNA of the CDR3: TGCAGTGCTATATGGGGGGCGGATGGCTACACCTTC. Its protein is CSAIWGADGYTF.